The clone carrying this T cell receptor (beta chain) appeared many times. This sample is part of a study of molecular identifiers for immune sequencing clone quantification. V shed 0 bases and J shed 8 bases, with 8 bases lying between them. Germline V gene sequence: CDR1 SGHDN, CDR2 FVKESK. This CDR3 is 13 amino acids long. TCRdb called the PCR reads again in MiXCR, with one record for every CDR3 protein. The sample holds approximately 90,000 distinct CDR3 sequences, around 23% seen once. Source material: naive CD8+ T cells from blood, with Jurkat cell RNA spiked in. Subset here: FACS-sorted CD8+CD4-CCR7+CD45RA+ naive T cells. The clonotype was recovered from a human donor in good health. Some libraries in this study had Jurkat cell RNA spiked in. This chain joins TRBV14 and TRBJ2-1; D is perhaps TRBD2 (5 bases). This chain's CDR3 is CASSQEAGDEQFF. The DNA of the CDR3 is TGTGCCAGCAGCCAAGAGGCCGGGGATGAGCAGTTCTTC.